This T cell receptor beta chain is from a study of blood T cell repertoires in COVID-19. Study overall: Donors in the United States, Italy and Spain gave samples during acute or convalescent COVID-19. T cells, B-cell-depleted T cells, or PBMCs supplied cDNA or gDNA.

J gave up 6 bases and V 7 bases, and 16 bases lay outside the gene matches. The CDR3 extends over 16 amino acids. Germline lookup yields CDR1 SGHTA and CDR2 FQGNSA. The data were produced by immunoSEQ multiplex PCR, yet TCRdb's version contains in-frame clones alone and is incomplete. Among 200,000 to 250,000 clones, less than 90% were seen once, and the ten largest hold 4.5% to 6%. The TCR sequence derives from a woman aged 60-75 years who had recovered from COVID-19. This chain links TRBV7-2 with TRBJ2-7, with TRBD2 identical over 9 bases. Sample: peripheral blood. The CDR3 sequence: CASTHLLGGGAGEQYF. CDR3 in DNA: TGTGCCAGCACCCACTTACTTGGCGGGGGGGCCGGCGAGCAGTACTTC.